A few counts support the clone carrying this T cell receptor (beta chain). Its antigen is not known. CDR3 length: 14 residues. V was clipped by 5 bases and J by 6 bases; unmatched bases: 8. Germline CDR1 and CDR2: SGHVS and FNYEAQ. The data were taken from a study of T cell repertoires in cytomegalovirus infection. In the study overall: A matching HLA type, together with CMV infection, was signaled by public TCR beta signatures.

Using its own MiXCR run on the reads, TCRdb lists one record per CDR3 protein. The sample holds a few hundred thousand distinct CDR3 sequences, about 33% seen once. The sample here was cultured PBMCs, taken from culture after CMV antigen stimulation. The J gene is TRBJ2-3, the V gene TRBV7-6, with 7 bases identical to TRBD1. The origin of this receptor is a human donor in good health (CMV status not recorded). Some clones in this sample may be carry-over from other donors' samples. This chain's CDR3 is CASSTRQGSDTQYF. The CDR3 bases are TGTGCCAGCAGCACCCGACAGGGCTCGGATACGCAGTATTTT.